The clone carrying this T cell receptor (beta chain) was seen many times. Its specificity is not known. The data stem from a study of T cells after yellow fever vaccination. General observations from the study: Boosting was followed by the reappearance of most primary-vaccination clones (around 95% CD4, under 90% CD8). Only a minor proportion of clonotypes was detected across both CD4 and CD8 compartments. Weaker in magnitude, the secondary response showed a faster peak on day 5 versus 15. Researchers cautioned that FACS-sorted repertoires could harbor abundant clonotypes contaminating from the bulk population.

TCRdb passed the 5' RACE reads through MiXCR, listing each CDR3 protein once. The sample records 160,000 or so distinct CDR3 sequences, 6% to 7.5% being singletons. Sequences were derived from CD4+ T cells sorted from PBMCs, sampled more than 4 days after the first yellow fever vaccination. The receptor was isolated from a man aged 18 to 30 who received the YFV17D yellow fever vaccine.

CDR3 nucleotides: TGCGCCAGCAGTCAAAGATCGGGACAGGGGGACCAAGAGACCCAGTACTTC. Translation: CASSQRSGQGDQETQYF. This chain connects TRBV5-1 to TRBJ2-5, with 11 bases identical to TRBD1. There are 17 residues in the CDR3. Germline V CDR1 and CDR2: SGHRS, YFSETQ. The junction had 9 bases not matched to a gene; V was cut back by 5 bases and J by 0 bases.